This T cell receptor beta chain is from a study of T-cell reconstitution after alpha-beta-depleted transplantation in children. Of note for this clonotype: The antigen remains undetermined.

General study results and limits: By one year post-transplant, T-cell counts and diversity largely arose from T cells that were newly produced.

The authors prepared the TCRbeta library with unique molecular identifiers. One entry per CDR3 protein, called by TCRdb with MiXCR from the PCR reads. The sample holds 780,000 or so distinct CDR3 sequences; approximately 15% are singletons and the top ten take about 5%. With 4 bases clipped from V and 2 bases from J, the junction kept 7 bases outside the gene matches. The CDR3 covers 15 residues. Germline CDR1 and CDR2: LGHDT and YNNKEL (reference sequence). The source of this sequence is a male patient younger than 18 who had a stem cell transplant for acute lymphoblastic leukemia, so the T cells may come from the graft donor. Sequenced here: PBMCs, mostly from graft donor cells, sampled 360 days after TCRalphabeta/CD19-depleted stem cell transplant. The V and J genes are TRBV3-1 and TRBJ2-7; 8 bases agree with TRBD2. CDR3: CASSRTGLGAYEQYF. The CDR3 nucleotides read TGTGCCAGCAGCCGCACGGGACTAGGGGCCTACGAGCAGTACTTC.